The present T cell receptor (beta chain) was sequenced within a study of beta chain features in type 1 diabetes. The sequenced template was cDNA made from the entire isolated RNA. Libraries were prepared by immunoSEQ multiplex PCR; TCRdb keeps only in-frame clonotypes and omits some of them. The sample comprises roughly 700,000 clones, around an eighth of which are singletons, and less than 0.025% rests with the top ten. Whole-study findings and limits: The question left open here concerned HLA type influencing TCRB rearrangement. There were fewer insertions and more deletions at the VDJ junctions of type 1 diabetes patients. Cells expressing TCR highly could be over-represented by cDNA sequencing. Among patients with Type 1 diabetes, TCRB CDR3s were moderately but significantly shorter in every one of the four CD4+ subsets.

This CDR3 has 16 residues. The V and J ends lost 4 bases and 3 bases respectively, with 19 bases between them. The germline CDR1 and CDR2 sequences are MGHRA and YSYEKL. This clone was counted a few times. Antigen specificity is unknown. The J gene is TRBJ2-7, the V gene TRBV4-1; possibly TRBD2 for D (6 bases). Input material: naive CD4+ T cells from blood. The clonotype originates from a man aged 18 to 29 with type 1 diabetes. The CDR3 protein is CASSPTSPLPVYEQYF. CDR3 DNA: TGCGCCAGCAGCCCCACTAGCCCACTCCCAGTCTACGAGCAGTACTTC.